The clone carrying this T cell receptor beta chain has just a few counts. Repertoires were generated with immunoSEQ multiplex PCR, while TCRdb's copy carries only in-frame clones and drops some. The sample lists approximately 230,000 clones, 82% occurring once. These data originate in a study of control samples from healthy donors and cancer patients. Germline-derived CDR1 and CDR2 are SGHVS and FQNEAQ. This CDR3 contains 14 residues. V lost 1 base and J 5 bases, leaving 10 bases between the germline ends. This sequence joins TRBV7-8 and TRBJ2-3, with D perhaps matching TRBD2 (6 bases). The sequenced sample was PBMCs. This TCR derives from a woman aged 55-70 years with lung cancer. DNA of the CDR3: TGTGCCAGCAGCTTAGGCTGGGGAGGAGATACGCAGTATTTT. As protein: CASSLGWGGDTQYF.